Shown below are 23 T cell receptor beta chains from a single sample sequenced in a study of cytomegalovirus exposure and HLA in healthy donors. The PCR used 60 Vbeta and 13 Jbeta primers. Only in-frame clones appear in the TCRdb table, and some are missing; sequencing was by immunoSEQ multiplex PCR. The table lists about 140,000 clones, approximately 70% of them singletons. Input material: PBMCs. The receptors stem from a woman between 55 and 75 years old in good health and CMV-seropositive.

The chain combines TRBV6-5 with TRBJ2-4, with D possibly TRBD2 on 6 matching bases. The CDR3 is 16 residues long. The V gene's germline CDR1 is MNHEY and CDR2 SVGAGI. The ends were cut back, 2 bases at V and 0 bases at J, with 11 bases in the middle. CDR3 sequence reads: CASSYSGQLAKNIQYF. In DNA form, the CDR3 reads TGTGCCAGCAGTTACAGCGGGCAACTAGCCAAAAACATTCAGTACTTC.

V usage is TRBV30 and J usage is TRBJ2-3; 11 nucleotides line up with TRBD2. The germline CDR1 and CDR2 sequences are GTSNPN and SVGIG (reference sequence). CDR3 length: 15 residues. With V trimmed by 7 bases and J by 3 bases, 9 bases remained unmatched. The CDR3 region is CASTLTSGRTDTQYF. The CDR3 DNA reads as TGTGCCTCCACCTTAACTAGCGGGAGAACAGATACGCAGTATTTT.

The chain combines TRBV7-9 with TRBJ2-7, with D hard to call. This CDR3 has 13 residues. Germline V gene sequence: CDR1 SEHNR, CDR2 FQNEAQ (reference sequence). V gave up 1 base and J gave up 3 bases, with 7 bases separating them. The CDR3 nucleotides read TGTGCCAGCAGCTTAGTACAGTTCTACGAGCAGTACTTC. Translated, it gives CASSLVQFYEQYF.

In nucleotides, the CDR3 is TGCGCCAGCAGCTTAGCCGAGAGGAATGAGCAGTTCTTC. Its protein is CASSLAERNEQFF. The rearrangement joins TRBV5-1 to TRBJ2-1; D gene ambiguous. V dropped 2 bases and J dropped 7 bases, with 10 bases sitting between them. The CDR3 extends over 13 amino acids. Germline CDR1 and CDR2: SGHRS and YFSETQ.

The chain joins TRBV28 to TRBJ2-1; 8 nucleotides agree with TRBD1. The V gene end was trimmed by 6 bases and the J gene end by 5 bases; junction bases not matched to a gene: 12. Germline CDR1 is MDHEN and CDR2 is SYDVKM. The CDR3 is 16 residues long. CDR3 region: CASRHLSGTGNNEQFF. Here the CDR3 DNA reads TGTGCCAGCAGGCATCTGTCCGGGACAGGAAACAATGAGCAGTTCTTC. The whole variable domain, filled in from reference TRBV28 and TRBJ2-1, reads DVKVTQSSRYLVKRTGEKVFLECVQDMDHENMFWYRQDPGLGLRLIYFSYDVKMKEKGDIPEGYSVSREKKERFSLILESASTNQTSMYLCASRHLSGTGNNEQFFGPGTRLTVL.

This chain joins TRBV10-2 and TRBJ1-2; D is perhaps TRBD1 (5 bases). The germline V gene encodes CDR1 WSHSY and CDR2 SAAADI. Trimming removed 5 bases at V and 1 base at J, with 8 bases between. The CDR3 consists of 13 residues. CDR3 amino acids: CASSPDSNYGYTF. DNA for the CDR3: TGCGCCAGCAGTCCAGACAGTAACTATGGCTACACCTTC.

This clone was counted a single time. V usage is TRBV2 and J usage is TRBJ1-5; possible D gene TRBD1, 6 bases. This CDR3 is built from 16 residues. Germline CDR1 SNHLY, CDR2 FYNNEI. Deletions cut 0 bases from V and 6 bases from J, with 15 bases between. The DNA for the CDR3 is TGTGCCAGCAGTGAAGCGTATAGGACAGTGGGTCAGCCCCAGCATTTT. Translated, it gives CASSEAYRTVGQPQHF.

V usage is TRBV5-4 and J usage is TRBJ1-1; 7 bases are shared with TRBD1. The CDR3 has 17 residues. Germline loops: CDR1 SGHNT, CDR2 YYREEE (reference sequence). Germline trimming cut 6 bases from V and 0 bases from J; bases unmatched to any gene: 14. CDR3: CASTPRGTASVNTEAFF. The DNA of the CDR3 is TGTGCCAGCACCCCCAGAGGGACAGCTAGTGTGAACACTGAAGCTTTCTTT.

This clone turned up a few times. V gene TRBV28 combines with J gene TRBJ1-5; D may be TRBD1 (6 bases). The CDR3 is 13 residues long. The V end lost 7 bases, the J end lost 3 bases, and 10 bases lay between the germline ends. Germline V gene lookup returns CDR1 MDHEN and CDR2 SYDVKM. The CDR3 DNA sequence: TGTGCCAGCAAGGACAGCCCCAATCAGCCCCAGCATTTT. Its protein is CASKDSPNQPQHF. The complete variable domain, with remaining parts taken from reference TRBV28 and TRBJ1-5, reads DVKVTQSSRYLVKRTGEKVFLECVQDMDHENMFWYRQDPGLGLRLIYFSYDVKMKEKGDIPEGYSVSREKKERFSLILESASTNQTSMYLCASKDSPNQPQHFGDGTRLSIL.

The chain employs TRBV16 and TRBJ2-7; no clear D gene. The germline V gene encodes CDR1 KGHSY and CDR2 FQNENV. V was pared by 0 bases and J by 4 bases, with 13 bases between. The CDR3 spans 15 residues. CDR3 nucleotides: TGTGCCAGCAGCCAATCGACTGACCCTTTGTACGAGCAGTACTTC. Encoded protein: CASSQSTDPLYEQYF.

V is TRBV10-1 and J is TRBJ2-1, with 11 bases identical to TRBD2. This CDR3 has 15 amino acids. CDR1 WNHNN and CDR2 SYGVQD come from the germline V gene (reference sequence). V lost 2 bases, J lost 5 bases, and 2 bases stayed unmatched. DNA of the CDR3: TGCGCCAGCAGTGAGGCTAGCGGGAGGCACAATGAGCAGTTCTTC. It encodes CASSEASGRHNEQFF.

The chain uses TRBV6-5 and TRBJ1-5, with D unclear. This CDR3 contains 13 residues. The germline V and J ends were trimmed by 5 bases and 4 bases, with 9 bases remaining between them. Germline loops: CDR1 MNHEY, CDR2 SVGAGI. CDR3 sequence: CASSERENQPQHF. CDR3 nucleotide sequence: TGTGCCAGCAGTGAACGGGAAAATCAGCCCCAGCATTTT.

The J gene is TRBJ1-1, the V gene TRBV4-1; TRBD1 is a possible D gene (5 bases). Trimming stripped 0 bases from V and 2 bases from J, with 10 bases between. Germline V gene lookup returns CDR1 MGHRA and CDR2 YSYEKL. The CDR3 consists of 15 residues. As DNA, the CDR3 is TGCGCCAGCAGCCAAGATTCAGGGTCAAACACTGAAGCTTTCTTT. Its translation: CASSQDSGSNTEAFF.

DNA for the CDR3: TGTGCCAGCAGCCCCGGGACTAGCGGGACGAGGAGTGAGCAGTTCTTC. Translating it yields CASSPGTSGTRSEQFF. This chain uses TRBV7-3 with TRBJ2-1, with 13 bases that match TRBD2. CDR1 SGHTA and CDR2 FQGTGA come from the germline V gene. The CDR3 runs to 16 residues. V dropped 5 bases and J dropped 9; count of bases not matched to a gene: 10.

This chain connects TRBV7-3 to TRBJ2-1; 12 nucleotides match TRBD2. Germline V lookup: CDR1 SGHTA, CDR2 FQGTGA. V lost 4 bases, J lost 7 bases, and 5 bases stayed unmatched. The CDR3 runs to 15 residues. The CDR3 protein is CASSSTSGRANEQFF. The DNA of the CDR3 is TGTGCCAGCAGCTCGACTAGCGGGAGAGCTAATGAGCAGTTCTTC.

This clone was recorded a few times. The chain has TRBV10-1 and TRBJ1-1; no clear D gene. CDR1 WNHNN and CDR2 SYGVQD come from the germline V gene (reference sequence). The V gene lost 6 bases and the J gene lost 3 bases, with 11 bases spanning the gap. The CDR3 is 13 amino acids. For the CDR3, the DNA is TGCGCCAGCAGGCGGACGGAGGACACTGAAGCTTTCTTT. Amino acid sequence: CASRRTEDTEAFF.

The chain has TRBV6-5 and TRBJ1-6, with 8 bases matching TRBD1. The junction had 3 bases not matched to a gene; V was cut back by 7 bases and J by 7 bases. The CDR3 sequence is 13 residues long. Germline V CDR1 and CDR2: MNHEY, SVGAGI. CDR3: CASKTGENSPLHF. The DNA for the CDR3 is TGTGCCAGCAAGACAGGGGAGAATTCACCCCTCCACTTT.

This clone was found once. The CDR3 reads CASSLRGQENTEAFF. CDR3 DNA: TGTGCCAGCAGTTTAAGGGGACAGGAGAACACTGAAGCTTTCTTT. V usage is TRBV27 and J usage is TRBJ1-1; the match to TRBD1 covers 8 bases. This CDR3 is 15 amino acids long. The germline gives CDR1 MNHEY, CDR2 SMNVEV (reference sequence). Trimming cost V 2 bases and J 1 base; bases outside gene matches: 3.

This clone was observed a handful of times. The V call is TRBV6-1, the J call TRBJ1-4; D gene ambiguous. Germline V CDR1 and CDR2: MNHNS, SASEGT. The germline V and J ends were trimmed by 6 bases and 0 bases, with 11 bases remaining between them. This CDR3 is built from 15 residues. CDR3 amino acids: CASRIFSATNEKLFF. CDR3 DNA: TGTGCCAGCAGGATCTTCAGTGCAACTAATGAAAAACTGTTTTTT.

The J gene is TRBJ2-2, the V gene TRBV6-5; the match to TRBD1 covers 8 bases. There are 15 residues in the CDR3. Germline lookup yields CDR1 MNHEY and CDR2 SVGAGI. J gave up 5 bases and V 4 bases, and 6 bases lay outside the gene matches. This CDR3 reads CASSWDRKGTGELFF. The CDR3 coding sequence is TGTGCCAGCAGTTGGGACAGGAAAGGTACCGGGGAGCTGTTTTTT.

V is TRBV5-6 and J is TRBJ1-2, with D possibly matching TRBD1 (5 bases). CDR1 is SGHDT, CDR2 YYEEEE, per germline. Trimming cost V 0 bases and J 4 bases, with 13 bases left between them. CDR3 size: 15 residues. The CDR3 DNA sequence: TGTGCCAGCAGCTTGGCGGGTGGGGCAGGCTATGGCTACACCTTC. Its translation: CASSLAGGAGYGYTF.

This chain connects TRBV2 to TRBJ2-1; D is perhaps TRBD2 (6 bases). Germline V gene sequence: CDR1 SNHLY, CDR2 FYNNEI. This CDR3 has 14 residues. Trimming removed 8 bases at V and 2 bases at J, with 13 bases between. The CDR3 reads CASGGIAAYNEQFF. The CDR3, as DNA: TGTGCCAGCGGGGGGATAGCGGCCTACAATGAGCAGTTCTTC.

The rearrangement uses TRBV6-5 and TRBJ2-2, with D tentatively TRBD2 (6 bases). The CDR3 is made up of 14 amino acids. Germline CDR1 and CDR2: MNHEY and SVGAGI. V lost 6 bases and J 3 bases, leaving 11 bases between the germline ends. CDR3 sequence: CASRPGGYTGELFF. The DNA of the CDR3 is TGTGCCAGCAGGCCAGGAGGGTACACCGGGGAGCTGTTTTTT.